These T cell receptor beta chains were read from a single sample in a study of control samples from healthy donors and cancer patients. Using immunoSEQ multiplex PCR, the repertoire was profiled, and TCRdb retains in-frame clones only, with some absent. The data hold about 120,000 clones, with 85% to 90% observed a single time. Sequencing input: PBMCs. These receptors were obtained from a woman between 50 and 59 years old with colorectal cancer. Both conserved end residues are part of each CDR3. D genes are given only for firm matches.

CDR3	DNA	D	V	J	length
CASSQLTSSGNTIYF	TGTGCCAGCAGCCAACTCACTAGCTCTGGAAACACCATATATTTT	NA	TRBV3-1/TRBV3-2	TRBJ1-3	15
CASSNAPPGTERTDTQYF	TGTGCCAGCAGCAATGCCCCCCCCGGGACAGAGCGCACAGATACGCAGTATTTT	NA	TRBV21-1	TRBJ2-3	18
CASSLEMGIDEQYF	TGCGCCAGCAGCTTGGAGATGGGTATAGACGAGCAGTACTTC	NA	TRBV5-1	TRBJ2-7	14
CSGTFWTASGANVLTF	TGCAGCGGGACCTTTTGGACGGCCTCTGGGGCCAACGTCCTGACTTTC	NA	TRBV29-1	TRBJ2-6	16
CASSSTRPSDRDVYRKLFF	TGTGCCAGCAGCTCCACCAGACCCTCGGACAGGGACGTTTATAGAAAGCTGTTTTTT	TRBD1	TRBV11-2	TRBJ1-4	19
CASSSPTYYGYTF	TGTGCCAGCAGTTCCCCGACCTACTATGGCTACACCTTC	NA	TRBV28	TRBJ1-2	13
CASSAGRGADTIYF	TGCGCCAGCAGCGCCGGACGGGGGGCCGACACCATATATTTT	NA	TRBV5-1	TRBJ1-3	14
CASSEAGGNQPQHF	TGTGCCAGTAGTGAGGCTGGGGGGAATCAGCCCCAGCATTTT	NA	TRBV19	TRBJ1-5	14
CATSSLGGPYEQYF	TGTGCCACCAGCTCCCTCGGCGGACCCTACGAGCAGTACTTC	NA	TRBV15	TRBJ2-7	14
CACSRDSNQPQHF	TGTGCCTGTTCCCGGGACAGCAATCAGCCCCAGCATTTT	NA	TRBV30	TRBJ1-5	13